Sequencing of this T cell receptor beta chain was carried out in a study of shared clonotypes between healthy human individuals. This CDR3 spans 15 amino acids. Looked up from germline, CDR1 is SGHTA and CDR2 is FQGNSA. V was pared by 7 bases and J by 7 bases, with 12 bases of the junction left unmatched. The donors were all Caucasian adults (living in Nashville, Tennessee). CD4+ cells underwent separation, giving CD45RA+ naive and CD45RA-negative memory subsets. Study-level results: Clonotypes not shared had lower generation probabilities than those common to all four donors. The authors expected sequencing depth to affect clonotype sharing among donors.

This table comes from immunoSEQ multiplex PCR, and its TCRdb copy is limited to in-frame clones, with some not included. The sample shows about 2.5 million clones, about nine tenths of them seen only once. As for this clone: Its cognate antigen is unknown.

This sequence joins TRBV7-2 and TRBJ2-1, with 8 bases aligning to TRBD1. The sample consisted of naive CD4+ T cells from PBMCs. As for subset: CD45RA+ positively selected. The receptor was derived from a man younger than 30 in good health. Some clones in this sample may be carry-over from other donors' samples. The CDR3 sequence: CASTVESGTGNEQFF. The CDR3 nucleotides read TGTGCCAGCACCGTAGAATCAGGGACAGGAAATGAGCAGTTCTTC.